The clone carrying this TCR beta chain has just one count. Its antigen is unknown. The sample comes from a study of radiation and T cells in renal cell carcinoma. Looking at the study overall: Nephrectomy followed 15 Gy stereotactic body radiation by 4 weeks.

The germline CDR1 and CDR2 sequences are SGHVS and FQNEAQ. V was trimmed by 4 bases and J by 2 bases, leaving 11 bases between them. The CDR3 runs 14 residues. The time point: baseline pretreatment blood. Described treatment: 15 Gy SBRT to primary tumor, nephrectomy 4 weeks later. This renal cell carcinoma was of the clear cell type. Study results and caveats: Without pretreatment biopsies, baseline tumor clonotype presence was undetermined. In blood, top tumor clones expanded by 2 weeks, shrinking by 4.

Using immunoSEQ multiplex PCR, the repertoire was profiled, and TCRdb retains in-frame clones only, with some absent. The table lists 20,000 to 25,000 clones, 80% of them singletons. The receptor comes from a man in his fifties or sixties with renal cell carcinoma. The chain has TRBV7-8 and TRBJ1-2, with D perhaps matching TRBD1 (5 bases). The sequences come from blood, collected from a patient whose treatment included radiotherapy and nephrectomy. Here the CDR3 DNA reads TGTGCCAGCAGCTCGGGGGACGGGAACTATGGCTACACCTTC. It translates to CASSSGDGNYGYTF.